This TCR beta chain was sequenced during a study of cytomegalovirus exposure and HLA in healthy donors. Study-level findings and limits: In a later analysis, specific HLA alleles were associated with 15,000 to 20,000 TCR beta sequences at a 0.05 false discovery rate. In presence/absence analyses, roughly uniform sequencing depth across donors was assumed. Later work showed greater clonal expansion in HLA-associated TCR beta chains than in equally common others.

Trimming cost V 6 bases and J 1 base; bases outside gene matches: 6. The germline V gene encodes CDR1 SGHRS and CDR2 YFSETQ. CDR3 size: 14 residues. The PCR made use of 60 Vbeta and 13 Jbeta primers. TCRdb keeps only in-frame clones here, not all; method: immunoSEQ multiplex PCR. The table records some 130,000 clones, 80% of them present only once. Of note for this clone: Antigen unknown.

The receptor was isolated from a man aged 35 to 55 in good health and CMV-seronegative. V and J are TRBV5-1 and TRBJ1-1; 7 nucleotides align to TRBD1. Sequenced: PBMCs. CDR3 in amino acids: CASTQDRANTEAFF. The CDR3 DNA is TGCGCCAGCACCCAAGACAGGGCGAACACTGAAGCTTTCTTT.